Below, 24 T cell receptor beta chains from the same sample are listed, as sequenced in a study of blood T cell repertoires in COVID-19. The protocol was immunoSEQ multiplex PCR, while the TCRdb copy is restricted to in-frame clones and leaves out a portion. The sample lists under 300,000 clones; 88% were seen once. Material: peripheral blood. The receptors come from a woman under 40 with acute or convalescent COVID-19.

This CDR3 is CASSPQREVGSYEQYF. The CDR3, as DNA: TGTGCCAGCAGCCCACAGCGGGAGGTGGGGTCCTACGAGCAGTACTTC. This chain uses TRBV7-3 with TRBJ2-7, with 9 positions matching TRBD2. In germline, CDR1 is SGHTA, CDR2 FQGTGA. J was trimmed by 1 base and V by 5 bases; bases with no gene match: 9. This CDR3 region has 16 residues.

About this clone: Germline is not matched at one junction end, which may reflect a read error. The V gene is TRBV6-5, the J gene TRBJ2-5; D is ambiguous. CDR3 length equals 13 residues. Germline CDR1 and CDR2: MNHEY and SVGAGI. The CDR3 sequence is CASTYGAQETQYF. In DNA form, the CDR3 reads TGTGCCAGCACTTACGGAGCCCAAGAGACCCAGTACTTC.

V and J are TRBV6-5 and TRBJ1-5, with TRBD1 matching 11 bases. V lost 10 bases to trimming and J lost 6 bases; unmatched junction nucleotides: 5. Germline V lookup: CDR1 MNHEY, CDR2 SVGAGI. CDR3 length equals 13 residues. The CDR3 protein is CAIGQGAGQPQHF. The CDR3 DNA follows: TGTGCCATCGGACAGGGGGCAGGTCAGCCCCAGCATTTT.

The V call is TRBV5-1, the J call TRBJ1-5, with TRBD1 matching 12 bases. Germline V CDR1 and CDR2: SGHRS, YFSETQ. The CDR3 runs to 19 residues. V was pared by 0 bases and J by 1 base, with 8 bases of the junction left unmatched. In DNA, the CDR3 is TGCGCCAGCAGCTTGGATGGGACAGGGGGCGGCAAAAGCAATCAGCCCCAGCATTTT. Translation: CASSLDGTGGGKSNQPQHF.

The CDR3 DNA is TGTGCCAGCAGCTTCCGGGGTAGCGGTCCCTACGAGCAGTACTTC. As protein: CASSFRGSGPYEQYF. The V and J genes are TRBV7-8 and TRBJ2-7; a weak D match, TRBD2 (6 bases). The CDR3 spans 15 residues. The V end was cut by 3 bases, the J end by 2 bases, with 14 bases between. Germline V CDR1 and CDR2: SGHVS, FQNEAQ.

This clone occurred once. V gene TRBV4-3 combines with J gene TRBJ2-3; 12 bases align to TRBD2. The germline V gene encodes CDR1 LGHNA and CDR2 YSLEER. V shed 5 bases, J shed 3 bases, and the junction held 6 bases outside the gene matches. The CDR3 has 16 amino acids. The CDR3 DNA follows: TGCGCCAGCAGCTCCTCAGGACTAGCGGGAACAGATACGCAGTATTTT. Protein sequence: CASSSSGLAGTDTQYF.

In this sample, this clone turned up once. The gene calls are TRBV19 and TRBJ1-5, with D tentatively TRBD1 (6 bases). This CDR3 has 16 residues. Trimming removed 1 base from V and 1 base from J, with 11 bases in between. Germline loops: CDR1 LNHDA, CDR2 SQIVND (reference sequence). CDR3 sequence (DNA): TGTGCCAGTAGTATAGTTGGGCAGGGGAGCAATCAGCCCCAGCATTTT. As protein: CASSIVGQGSNQPQHF.

V usage is TRBV7-8 and J usage is TRBJ1-3; 7 nucleotides align to TRBD1. The CDR3 covers 17 residues. V shed 5 bases, J shed 0 bases, and the junction held 10 bases outside the gene matches. Germline CDR1 SGHVS, CDR2 FQNEAQ. CDR3 in amino acids: CASSRNRGQISGNTIYF. The CDR3 nucleotides are TGTGCCAGCAGCCGAAACAGGGGACAAATCTCTGGAAACACCATATATTTT.

This clone has only one observation. The V call is TRBV29-1, the J call TRBJ1-5; 10 bases fit TRBD1. Looked up from germline, CDR1 is SQVTM and CDR2 is ANQGSEA. Trimming took 6 bases from V and 3 from J; bases not matched to a gene: 2. This CDR3 comprises 13 residues. The CDR3 is CSVGTGANQPQHF. In DNA form, the CDR3 reads TGCAGCGTCGGGACAGGGGCCAATCAGCCCCAGCATTTT.

The chain uses TRBV19 and TRBJ2-2; possibly TRBD1 for D (5 bases). The CDR3 runs to 14 residues. The germline V and J ends were trimmed by 2 bases and 8 bases, with 12 bases remaining between them. Germline loops: CDR1 LNHDA, CDR2 SQIVND (reference sequence). CDR3 sequence (DNA): TGTGCCAGTAGTATAATAAGGGGATGGGGGGAGCTGTTTTTT. Encoded protein: CASSIIRGWGELFF.

The chain carries TRBV19 and TRBJ2-7, with D possibly being TRBD2 (5 bases). Trimming cost V 6 bases and J 3 bases, with 18 bases left between them. Per germline, CDR1 LNHDA and CDR2 SQIVND (reference sequence). The CDR3 totals 15 residues. CDR3: CASSSPGNYNYEQYF. The CDR3 DNA reads TGTGCCAGTAGCTCTCCGGGGAACTATAACTACGAGCAGTACTTC.

This clone was recorded once. The V gene is TRBV11-2, the J gene TRBJ2-1, with 11 bases lining up with TRBD2. Germline CDR1 reads SGHAT; CDR2 reads FQNNGV. The CDR3 runs 16 residues. V lost 1 base, J lost 8 bases, and 7 bases stayed unmatched. This chain's CDR3 is CASSLGLAGGGYEQFF. The CDR3 DNA is TGTGCCAGCAGCTTAGGCCTAGCGGGAGGTGGTTATGAGCAGTTCTTC.

This clone appeared a single time. This chain uses TRBV24-1 with TRBJ2-3; a weak D match, TRBD1 (5 bases). CDR1 and CDR2 (germline): KGHDR, SFDVKD. Trimming took off 0 bases at V and 2 bases at J, with 11 bases between the two ends. The CDR3 loop spans 16 amino acids. The CDR3 bases are TGTGCCACCAGTGATTTGACAGGCTCGCTCACAGATACGCAGTATTTT. Amino acids: CATSDLTGSLTDTQYF.

This clone was found a few times. The gene calls are TRBV25-1 and TRBJ1-1, with 7 bases matching TRBD1. This CDR3 is built from 13 residues. After removal of 1 base from V and 11 bases from J, the junction contained 7 bases not matched to a gene. Germline V gives CDR1 MGHDK, CDR2 SYGVNS. This chain's CDR3 is CASSEFRQGEAFF. CDR3 nucleotide sequence: TGTGCCAGCAGTGAATTCCGGCAGGGGGAGGCTTTCTTT.

The V gene is TRBV10-3, the J gene TRBJ1-6; tentative D call: TRBD1 (5 bases). Germline V gene data show CDR1 as ENHRY and CDR2 as SYGVKD. V lost 6 bases and J 10 bases, leaving 19 bases between the germline ends. The CDR3 runs 15 residues. This chain's CDR3 is CAIRDGGTGLSPLHF. CDR3 in DNA: TGTGCCATCAGGGACGGGGGGACCGGTCTGTCACCCCTCCACTTT.

V gene TRBV15 combines with J gene TRBJ2-3, with D perhaps TRBD2 (7 bases). The germline V gene encodes CDR1 LNHNV and CDR2 YYDKDF (reference sequence). The V end was cut by 1 base, the J end by 6 bases, with 26 bases between. The CDR3 spans 19 residues. This CDR3 reads CATSRVPLDRRGGGDTQYF. The CDR3 DNA reads as TGTGCCACCAGCAGAGTCCCCTTAGACAGGCGCGGGGGCGGGGATACGCAGTATTTT.

This rearrangement joins TRBV5-1 to TRBJ2-1; 9 bases line up with TRBD2. The CDR3 has 15 residues. Trimming cost V 9 bases and J 7 bases; bases outside gene matches: 14. Germline values: CDR1 SGHRS, CDR2 YFSETQ. The CDR3 DNA sequence: TGCGCCACCACTCAGGGACTAGCAAGATGGAATGAGCAGTTCTTC. Translation gives CATTQGLARWNEQFF.

The V and J genes are TRBV4-3 and TRBJ2-7, with 8 nucleotides matching TRBD1. Germline trimming cut 1 base from V and 4 bases from J; bases unmatched to any gene: 6. CDR1 and CDR2 from the germline V gene are LGHNA and YSLEER. The CDR3 is 15 amino acids. The CDR3 DNA is TGCGCCAGCAGCCAAGGGAGGGACAGGACTTACGAGCAGTACTTC. Encoded protein: CASSQGRDRTYEQYF.

V and J are TRBV18 and TRBJ2-7; 12 bases fit TRBD2. The CDR3 covers 14 residues. Looked up from germline, CDR1 is KGHSH and CDR2 is LQKENI. Trimming took 8 bases from V and 3 from J; bases not matched to a gene: 5. Here the CDR3 DNA reads TGTGCCAGCCAGACTAGCGGGGGCGACTACGAGCAGTACTTC. Protein: CASQTSGGDYEQYF.

This chain connects TRBV11-3 to TRBJ2-7; tentatively, D is TRBD1 (5 bases). Germline CDR1 and CDR2: SGHNT and YENEEA. The germline V and J ends were trimmed by 6 bases and 2 bases, with 17 bases remaining between them. The CDR3 has 15 residues. This CDR3 reads CASRFRQHPTYEQYF. The CDR3 DNA follows: TGTGCCAGCAGATTCCGACAGCACCCAACCTACGAGCAGTACTTC.

Turning to this clone: Germline and junction disagree at one end, which may indicate a read error. V gene TRBV7-7 combines with J gene TRBJ2-1; TRBD2 matches 9 bases. This CDR3 has 16 amino acids. Germline assignment: CDR1 SSHAT and CDR2 FNYEAQ (reference sequence). The CDR3 DNA reads TGTGCTAGCAGCTTATTGGCGGGGGGGTCCTACAATGAGCAGTTCTTC. Translated: CASSLLAGGSYNEQFF. Drawing the rest from reference TRBV7-7 and TRBJ2-1, the complete variable domain is GAGVSQSPRYKVTKRGQDVTLRCDPISSHATLYWYQQALGQGPEFLTYFNYEAQPDKSGLPSDRFSAERPEGSISTLTIQRTEQRDSAMYRCASSLLAGGSYNEQFFGPGTRLTVL.

The chain carries TRBV9 and TRBJ2-3; 11 positions match TRBD2. This CDR3 contains 15 residues. Trimming took 2 bases from V and 6 from J; bases not matched to a gene: 5. Germline V lookup: CDR1 SGDLS, CDR2 YYNGEE. The CDR3 protein is CASSVIAGGADTQYF. The CDR3 nucleotides read TGTGCCAGCAGCGTGATAGCGGGAGGGGCGGATACGCAGTATTTT.

V usage is TRBV4-1 and J usage is TRBJ2-7, with 9 bases lining up with TRBD2. The CDR3 runs to 16 residues. V trimming: 2 bases; J trimming: 6 bases; junction bases outside the gene matches: 11. Germline loops: CDR1 MGHRA, CDR2 YSYEKL. CDR3 nucleotide sequence: TGCGCCAGCAGCCAAACCGGGACTAGCTCTTCGGGCGAGCAGTACTTC. This encodes CASSQTGTSSSGEQYF.

V gene TRBV7-8 combines with J gene TRBJ2-3; a weak D match, TRBD2 (6 bases). The CDR3 consists of 15 residues. Trimming removed 4 bases from V and 1 base from J, with 12 bases in between. Looked up from germline, CDR1 is SGHVS and CDR2 is FQNEAQ. The CDR3 DNA is TGTGCCAGCAGCTCTCGTAGCGGAGGCACAGATACGCAGTATTTT. This codes for CASSSRSGGTDTQYF.